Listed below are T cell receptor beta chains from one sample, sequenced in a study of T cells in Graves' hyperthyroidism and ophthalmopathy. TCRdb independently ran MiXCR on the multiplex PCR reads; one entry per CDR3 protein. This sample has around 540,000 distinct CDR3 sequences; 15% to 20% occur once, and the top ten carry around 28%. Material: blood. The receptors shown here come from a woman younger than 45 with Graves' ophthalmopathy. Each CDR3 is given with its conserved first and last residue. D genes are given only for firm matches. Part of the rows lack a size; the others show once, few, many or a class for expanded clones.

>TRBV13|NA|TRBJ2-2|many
CATRGTGELFF
TGTGCAACAAGGGGGACCGGGGAGCTGTTTTTT
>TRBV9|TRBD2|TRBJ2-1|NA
CASSVSGSPYNEQFF
TGTGCCAGCAGCGTTAGCGGGAGCCCCTACAATGAGCAGTTCTTC
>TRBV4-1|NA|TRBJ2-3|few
CASSHPPQIGGETDTQYF
TGCGCCAGCAGCCACCCGCCGCAGATAGGGGGTGAGACAGATACGCAGTATTTT
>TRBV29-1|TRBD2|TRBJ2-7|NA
CSVAAGGPDEQYF
TGCAGCGTTGCGGCGGGAGGGCCGGACGAGCAGTACTTC
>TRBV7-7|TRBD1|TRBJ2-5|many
CASSTSGTGLETQYF
TGTGCCAGCAGCACGTCCGGGACAGGGTTGGAGACCCAGTACTTC
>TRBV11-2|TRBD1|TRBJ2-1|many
CASSSSRTGSYNEQFF
TGTGCCAGCAGCTCATCCCGGACAGGGTCCTACAATGAGCAGTTCTTC
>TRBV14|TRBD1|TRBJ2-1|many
CASSLKRDRDRGNEQFF
TGTGCCAGCAGCCTTAAACGTGACCGGGACAGGGGCAATGAGCAGTTCTTC
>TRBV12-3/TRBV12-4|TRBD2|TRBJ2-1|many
CASSRLAGEINEQFF
TGTGCCAGCAGTCGACTAGCGGGAGAGATCAATGAGCAGTTCTTC
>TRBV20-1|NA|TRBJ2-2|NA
CSALTGFGGELFF
TGCAGTGCCCTCACGGGGTTTGGCGGGGAGCTGTTTTTT
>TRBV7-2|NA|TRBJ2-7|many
CASSLDQHYEQYF
TGTGCCAGCAGCTTAGATCAGCACTACGAGCAGTACTTC
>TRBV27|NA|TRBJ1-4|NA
CASSLLGGLNEKLFF
TGTGCCAGCAGTTTATTAGGGGGGCTTAATGAAAAACTGTTTTTT
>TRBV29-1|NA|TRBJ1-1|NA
CSAIKVEAFF
TGCAGCGCAATAAAAGTTGAAGCTTTCTTT
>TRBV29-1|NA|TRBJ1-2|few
CSAVTNYGYTF
TGCAGCGCCGTCACTAACTATGGCTACACCTTC
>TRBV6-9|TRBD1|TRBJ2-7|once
CASSYFLAGGASDEQYF
TGTGCCAGCAGTTACTTCTTGGCAGGGGGCGCCTCCGACGAGCAGTACTTC
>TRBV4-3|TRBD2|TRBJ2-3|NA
CASSQDYLAGDTDTQYF
TGCGCCAGCAGCCAAGATTATCTAGCGGGGGACACAGATACGCAGTATTTT
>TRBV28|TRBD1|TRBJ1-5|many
CASSFETGINQPQHF
TGTGCCAGCAGTTTCGAGACAGGGATCAATCAGCCCCAGCATTTT
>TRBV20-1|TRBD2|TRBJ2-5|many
CSASSGSGQETQYF
TGCAGTGCGAGTAGCGGGAGTGGCCAAGAGACCCAGTACTTC